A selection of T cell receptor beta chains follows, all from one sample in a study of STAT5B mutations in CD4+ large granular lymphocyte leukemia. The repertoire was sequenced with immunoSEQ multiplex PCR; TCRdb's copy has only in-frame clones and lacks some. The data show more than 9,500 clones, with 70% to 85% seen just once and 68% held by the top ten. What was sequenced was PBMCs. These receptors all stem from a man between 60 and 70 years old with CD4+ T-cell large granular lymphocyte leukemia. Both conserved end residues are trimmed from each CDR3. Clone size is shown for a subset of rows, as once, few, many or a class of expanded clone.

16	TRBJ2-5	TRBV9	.	ASSPRLGGRMREETQY
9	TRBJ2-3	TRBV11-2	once	ASSSGLGQY
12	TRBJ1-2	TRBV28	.	ASSLLEGGRGYT
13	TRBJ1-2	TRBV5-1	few	ASSWGQNQGDGYT
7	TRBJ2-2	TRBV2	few	ASKGGLF
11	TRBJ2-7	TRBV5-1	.	ASSPGTGREQY
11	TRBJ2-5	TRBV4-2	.	ASSQSRAETQY
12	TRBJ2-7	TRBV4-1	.	ASSQDWGGDEQY
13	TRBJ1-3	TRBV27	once	ASSSAGPSGNTIY
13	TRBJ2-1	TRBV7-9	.	ASSFPDGSLDEQF
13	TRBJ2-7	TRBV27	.	ASSLLGRGTYEQY
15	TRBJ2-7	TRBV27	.	ASRFRNSDLPTYEQY
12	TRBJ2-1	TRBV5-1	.	ASTGGAITNEQF
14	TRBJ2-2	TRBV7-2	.	ASSLEVGLFTGELF
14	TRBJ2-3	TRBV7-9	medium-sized	ASSLDGTGGGDTQY
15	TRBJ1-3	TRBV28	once	ASYTAGLVGSGNTIY